The source of this TCR beta chain is a study of blood T cell repertoires in COVID-19. The wider study: From T cells, B-cell-depleted T cells, or PBMCs came the material, which was cDNA or gDNA.

Authors' data handling: It was from reference gene primer amplification that nucleated cell counts were estimated. The table came from immunoSEQ multiplex PCR; TCRdb's copy has only in-frame clones and leaves some out. The V and J calls and clone size come from that table; D and trimming were worked out from the DNA. The profile shows 150,000 to 200,000 clones, approximately 85% of them singletons. Assignments of participants to cohorts depended upon their own reported clinical history. Cohort 3 recovery required two negative PCRs, clearance, or symptom resolution. CDR1 and CDR2 from the germline V gene are MGHDK and SYGVNS. The CDR3 consists of 16 residues. V was shortened by 6 bases and J by 1 base, with 13 bases between the two germline ends.

The sequencing input was PBMCs or T cells enriched from blood (not recorded which). The TCR was taken from a woman aged 25 to 45 who had recovered from COVID-19. The chain uses TRBV25-1 and TRBJ2-6; possibly TRBD2 for D (5 bases). CDR3 in DNA: TGTGCCAGCAGGGGATCGGGGATGTCTGGGGCCAACGTCCTGACTTTC. Amino acids: CASRGSGMSGANVLTF.